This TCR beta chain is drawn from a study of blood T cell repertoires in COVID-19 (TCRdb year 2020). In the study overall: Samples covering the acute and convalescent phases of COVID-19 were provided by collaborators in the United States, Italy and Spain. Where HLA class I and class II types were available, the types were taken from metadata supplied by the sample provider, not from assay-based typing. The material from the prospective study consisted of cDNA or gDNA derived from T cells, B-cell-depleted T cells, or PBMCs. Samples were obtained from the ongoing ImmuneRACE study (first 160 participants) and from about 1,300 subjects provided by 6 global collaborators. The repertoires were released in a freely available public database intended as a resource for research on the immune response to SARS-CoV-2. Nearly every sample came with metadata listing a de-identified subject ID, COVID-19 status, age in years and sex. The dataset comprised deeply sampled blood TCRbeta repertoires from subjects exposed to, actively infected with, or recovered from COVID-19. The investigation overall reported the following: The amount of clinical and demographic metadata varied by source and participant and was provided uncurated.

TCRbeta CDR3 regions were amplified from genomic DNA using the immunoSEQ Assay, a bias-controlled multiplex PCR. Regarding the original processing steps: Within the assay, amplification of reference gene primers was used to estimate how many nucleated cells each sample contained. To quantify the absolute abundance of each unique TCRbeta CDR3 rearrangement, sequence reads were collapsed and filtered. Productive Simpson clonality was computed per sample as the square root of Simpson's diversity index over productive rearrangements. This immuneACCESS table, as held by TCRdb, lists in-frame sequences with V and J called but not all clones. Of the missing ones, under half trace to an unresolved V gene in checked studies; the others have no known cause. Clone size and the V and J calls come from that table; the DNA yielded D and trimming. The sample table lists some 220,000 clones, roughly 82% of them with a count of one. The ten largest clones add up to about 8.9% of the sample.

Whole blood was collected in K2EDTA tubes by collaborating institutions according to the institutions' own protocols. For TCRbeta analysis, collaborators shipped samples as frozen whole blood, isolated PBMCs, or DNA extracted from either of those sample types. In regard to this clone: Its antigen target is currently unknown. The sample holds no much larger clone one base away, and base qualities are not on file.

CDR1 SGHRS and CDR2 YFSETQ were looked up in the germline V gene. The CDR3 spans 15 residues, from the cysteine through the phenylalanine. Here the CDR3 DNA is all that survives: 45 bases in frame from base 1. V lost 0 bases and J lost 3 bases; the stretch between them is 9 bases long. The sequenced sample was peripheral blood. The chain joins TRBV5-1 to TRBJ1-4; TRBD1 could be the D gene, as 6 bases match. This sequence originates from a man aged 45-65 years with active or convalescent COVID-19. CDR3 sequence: CASSLAGASNEKLFF. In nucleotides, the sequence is TGCGCCAGCAGCTTGGCAGGGGCTTCTAATGAAAAACTGTTTTTT.